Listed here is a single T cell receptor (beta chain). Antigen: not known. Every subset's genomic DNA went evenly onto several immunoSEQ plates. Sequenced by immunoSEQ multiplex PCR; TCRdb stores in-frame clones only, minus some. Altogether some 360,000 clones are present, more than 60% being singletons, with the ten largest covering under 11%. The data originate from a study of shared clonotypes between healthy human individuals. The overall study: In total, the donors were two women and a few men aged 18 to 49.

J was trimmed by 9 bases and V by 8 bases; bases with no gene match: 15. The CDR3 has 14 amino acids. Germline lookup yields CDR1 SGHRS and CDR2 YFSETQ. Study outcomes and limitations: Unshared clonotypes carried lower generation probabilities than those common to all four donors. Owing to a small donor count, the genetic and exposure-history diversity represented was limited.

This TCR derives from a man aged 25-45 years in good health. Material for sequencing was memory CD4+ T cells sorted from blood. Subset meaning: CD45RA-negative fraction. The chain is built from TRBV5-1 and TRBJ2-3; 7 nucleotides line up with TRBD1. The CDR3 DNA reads TGCGCCAGAAAACCGGGACAGCGCTCCGAGACGCAGTATTTT. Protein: CARKPGQRSETQYF. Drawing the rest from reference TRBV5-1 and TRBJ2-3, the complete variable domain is KAGVTQTPRYLIKTRGQQVTLSCSPISGHRSVSWYQQTPGQGLQFLFEYFSETQRNKGNFPGRFSGRQFSNSRSEMNVSTLELGDSALYLCARKPGQRSETQYFGPGTRLTVL.